A selection of T cell receptor beta chains follows, all from one sample in a study of T cells in Graves' hyperthyroidism and ophthalmopathy. MiXCR was run by TCRdb on the multiplex PCR reads, yielding one entry per CDR3 protein. The sample holds roughly 500,000 distinct CDR3 sequences, roughly 46% seen once. The sample taken for sequencing was peripheral blood or thyroid tissue (not recorded which). These receptor sequences come from an adult woman with Graves' disease, either hyperthyroidism or ophthalmopathy (not recorded which). Each CDR3 is given with its conserved first and last residue. D genes are given only for firm matches. Clone size, where shown, is once, few, many, or a class for clones that have expanded.

size	J	length	D	V	CDR3	DNA
NA	TRBJ1-1	14	TRBD1	TRBV19	CASRRTGGAAEAFF	TGTGCCAGTAGGAGGACAGGAGGCGCCGCTGAAGCTTTCTTT
NA	TRBJ1-2	13	TRBD1	TRBV6-2/TRBV6-3	CASKEDRDYGYTF	TGTGCCAGCAAAGAGGACAGGGACTATGGCTACACCTTC
NA	TRBJ2-2	11	NA	TRBV2	CASLGPRELFF	TGTGCCAGTCTGGGACCCCGGGAGCTGTTTTTT
NA	TRBJ2-7	18	TRBD2	TRBV20-1	CSARDVRSRAGGLFRQYF	TGCAGTGCTAGAGATGTTCGATCCCGCGCGGGGGGTCTGTTTCGGCAGTACTTC
NA	TRBJ2-7	14	NA	TRBV7-3	CASRPGTDSYEQYF	TGTGCCAGCAGGCCCGGGACCGATTCCTACGAGCAGTACTTC
once	TRBJ1-2	14	NA	TRBV15	CATSRQNRAGGYTF	TGTGCCACCAGCAGACAGAACCGGGCGGGAGGCTACACCTTC
NA	TRBJ1-5	15	TRBD1	TRBV25-1	CASQAGGGIHQPQHF	TGTGCCTCGCAAGCAGGGGGAGGGATCCATCAGCCCCAGCATTTT
NA	TRBJ2-3	13	NA	TRBV12-3/TRBV12-4	CASSLDPADTQYF	TGTGCCAGCAGCTTGGACCCGGCGGATACGCAGTATTTT
many	TRBJ2-7	14	NA	TRBV19	CASAFGGSFYEQYF	TGTGCCAGTGCATTTGGGGGTTCCTTCTACGAGCAGTACTTC
NA	TRBJ1-1	14	TRBD1	TRBV12-3/TRBV12-4	CASSLLGQGEQAFF	TGTGCCAGCAGTTTACTAGGACAGGGTGAACAGGCTTTCTTT
NA	TRBJ2-2	15	NA	TRBV10-3	CAISESRGRTGELFF	TGTGCCATCAGTGAGTCGAGGGGTCGTACCGGGGAGCTGTTTTTT
NA	TRBJ2-7	16	NA	TRBV10-2	CTSSGSQETVGYEQYF	TGCACCAGCAGCGGTTCCCAGGAGACGGTCGGGTACGAGCAGTACTTC
NA	TRBJ1-2	17	NA	TRBV21-1	CASSITRGAHLLYGYTF	TGTGCCAGCAGCATAACCCGGGGGGCGCATCTCCTGTATGGCTACACCTTC
many	TRBJ1-2	13	NA	TRBV7-3	CASSLSGQHGYTF	TGTGCCAGCAGCTTAAGTGGGCAGCATGGCTACACCTTC
many	TRBJ1-2	15	NA	TRBV6-5	CASSYWSGSNYGYTF	TGTGCCAGCAGTTACTGGTCAGGCTCTAACTATGGCTACACCTTC
NA	TRBJ1-2	15	TRBD1	TRBV10-3	CAISGQDRGGNGYTF	TGTGCCATCAGTGGACAGGACAGGGGAGGTAATGGCTACACCTTC
NA	TRBJ1-2	14	TRBD1	TRBV29-1	CSVDTGTANYGYTF	TGCAGCGTTGACACCGGGACAGCTAACTATGGCTACACCTTC
NA	TRBJ1-1	13	NA	TRBV30	CAWGYGGITEAFF	TGTGCCTGGGGCTACGGGGGGATCACTGAAGCTTTCTTT
NA	TRBJ2-7	13	NA	TRBV10-3	CAISASRVREQYF	TGTGCCATCAGTGCGAGCAGAGTTCGAGAGCAGTACTTC
many	TRBJ2-7	13	NA	TRBV3-1	CASSQSFSYEQYF	TGTGCCAGCAGCCAATCGTTCTCCTACGAGCAGTACTTC
many	TRBJ1-4	16	NA	TRBV15	CATSARGFGGSEKLFF	TGTGCCACCAGCGCCCGGGGGTTCGGGGGGTCTGAAAAACTGTTTTTT
once	TRBJ2-7	17	TRBD2	TRBV7-9	CASSRFLAGGRSYEQYF	TGTGCCAGCAGCCGATTCCTAGCGGGAGGACGGTCCTACGAGCAGTACTTC
few	TRBJ2-7	13	NA	TRBV12-3/TRBV12-4	CASKGDSNYEQYF	TGTGCCAGCAAAGGCGACAGCAACTACGAGCAGTACTTC
many	TRBJ2-7	15	NA	TRBV7-2	CASSDDFVLWSEQYF	TGTGCCAGCAGCGACGACTTCGTACTATGGTCCGAGCAGTACTTC
many	TRBJ2-3	14	TRBD2	TRBV5-1	CASSPREGTDTQYF	TGCGCCAGCAGCCCACGGGAGGGCACAGATACGCAGTATTTT
NA	TRBJ2-5	16	TRBD2	TRBV7-8	CASSLVRRGKEETRYF	TGTGCCAGCAGCTTAGTACGGCGGGGGAAGGAGGAGACCCGGTACTTC
many	TRBJ1-2	13	NA	TRBV20-1	CSARDEGRYGYTF	TGCAGTGCTAGAGACGAGGGCCGGTATGGCTACACCTTC
NA	TRBJ2-5	15	NA	TRBV24-1	CATSDLQAPSETQYF	TGTGCCACCAGTGATTTGCAGGCCCCCTCGGAGACCCAGTACTTC
once	TRBJ2-7	13	NA	TRBV2	CASSEQGSNQQYF	TGTGCCAGCAGTGAACAGGGGAGCAATCAGCAGTACTTC
NA	TRBJ2-7	12	NA	TRBV7-9	CASRRDAHEQYF	TGTGCCAGCAGGCGGGACGCCCACGAGCAGTACTTC
NA	TRBJ2-7	14	TRBD2	TRBV10-3	CAIRGTSGRSEQYF	TGTGCCATCCGGGGGACTAGCGGGAGGAGCGAGCAGTACTTC
many	TRBJ2-2	17	TRBD2	TRBV7-2	CASSPGTSGSWTGELFF	TGTGCCAGCAGTCCCGGGACTAGCGGGAGTTGGACCGGGGAGCTGTTTTTT
many	TRBJ2-2	18	TRBD1	TRBV7-9	CASSSKPGQPGTTGELFF	TGTGCCAGCAGCTCAAAACCGGGACAGCCGGGAACCACCGGGGAGCTGTTTTTT
many	TRBJ2-7	15	TRBD2	TRBV12-3/TRBV12-4	CASSEGLAGGPRPHF	TGTGCCAGCAGTGAAGGACTAGCGGGAGGGCCCCGTCCCCACTTC
NA	TRBJ2-5	17	TRBD2	TRBV5-6	CASSLAAGLAGVLTQYF	TGTGCCAGCAGCTTGGCCGCAGGACTAGCGGGAGTGTTGACCCAGTACTTC
many	TRBJ2-7	14	NA	TRBV5-1	CASSSQGYSYEQYF	TGCGCCAGCAGCTCGCAGGGATACTCCTACGAGCAGTACTTC
NA	TRBJ1-1	15	NA	TRBV9	CASSNPGRSGTEAFF	TGTGCCAGCAGCAACCCGGGACGTAGCGGCACTGAAGCTTTCTTT
NA	TRBJ1-3	17	TRBD1	TRBV3-1	CASSQPPRGTSGNTIYF	TGTGCCAGCAGCCAGCCTCCCAGGGGGACCTCTGGAAACACCATATATTTT
many	TRBJ1-5	14	NA	TRBV20-1	CSARDHRVPQPQHF	TGCAGTGCTAGAGATCACAGGGTTCCTCAGCCCCAGCATTTT